What follows is one T cell receptor (beta chain) and its context. The source of the sample is a study of blood T cell repertoires in COVID-19. In the study overall: The study drew acute and convalescent COVID-19 samples from the United States, Italy and Spain. The cDNA or gDNA used as material had been derived from T cells, B-cell-depleted T cells, or PBMCs.

CDR1 is SNHLY, CDR2 FYNNEI, per germline. V was trimmed by 6 bases and J by 3 bases, leaving 14 bases between them. The CDR3 runs 15 residues. In the original analysis: Quantification of nucleated cells was approximated via reference gene primer amplification. TCRdb keeps only in-frame clones here, not all; method: immunoSEQ multiplex PCR. V and J calls and clone size are those listed in that table; D and trimming were worked out from the DNA. The table lists approximately 100,000 clones, roughly two thirds of them singletons. The V gene is TRBV2, the J gene TRBJ2-2; D is perhaps TRBD1 (6 bases). The sequencing sample was made of peripheral blood. The source is a human donor with acute or convalescent COVID-19. The donor label of this sample is uncertain. The CDR3 reads CASSFTGWDTGELFF. As DNA, the CDR3 is TGTGCCAGCAGCTTTACAGGGTGGGACACCGGGGAGCTGTTTTTT.